The 13 T cell receptor beta chains presented below share a single source sample, sequenced in a study of cytomegalovirus exposure and HLA in healthy donors. It was with 60 Vbeta and 13 Jbeta primers that the PCR ran. This table comes from immunoSEQ multiplex PCR, and its TCRdb copy is limited to in-frame clones, with some not included. Found here are more than 95,000 clones, around 80% of them singletons; the top ten hold roughly 0.99%. The sequencing sample was made of PBMCs. The receptor set was obtained from a woman aged 25 to 39 in good health and CMV-seronegative.

The V and J genes are TRBV10-1 and TRBJ2-3; TRBD2 matches 11 bases. The CDR3 is 18 residues long. V dropped 0 bases and J dropped 1; count of bases not matched to a gene: 6. Germline-derived CDR1 and CDR2 are WNHNN and SYGVQD (reference sequence). This CDR3 reads CASSESRLAGKCTDTQYF. In DNA form, the CDR3 reads TGCGCCAGCAGTGAGTCGAGACTAGCGGGGAAATGCACAGATACGCAGTATTTT.

The rearrangement links TRBV2 to TRBJ1-2, with TRBD1 as a possible D gene (6 bases). V gave up 5 bases and J gave up 8 bases, with 15 bases separating them. The CDR3 has 13 residues. Per germline, CDR1 SNHLY and CDR2 FYNNEI. The CDR3 spells CASSPTGYEGYTF. CDR3 nucleotides: TGTGCCAGCAGTCCCACAGGGTACGAAGGCTACACCTTC.

The CDR3 coding sequence is TGTGCCAGCAGTGACGTCCAGGGCGTAACAGATACGCAGTATTTT. Translated, it gives CASSDVQGVTDTQYF. The genes are TRBV25-1 and TRBJ2-3, with a weak D call TRBD1 (5 bases). Per germline, CDR1 MGHDK and CDR2 SYGVNS. V lost 3 bases and J 3 bases, leaving 13 bases between the germline ends. The CDR3 covers 15 residues.

The J gene is TRBJ2-2, the V gene TRBV12-5, with D possibly being TRBD1 (5 bases). Trimming stripped 0 bases from V and 4 bases from J, with 9 bases between. The germline gives CDR1 LGHNT, CDR2 FRNRAP. This CDR3 spans 15 amino acids. CDR3 residues: CASGLVLQGTGELFF. The CDR3 DNA is TGTGCTAGTGGTTTGGTACTGCAGGGCACCGGGGAGCTGTTTTTT.

Here the CDR3 DNA reads TGCGCCAGCAGCTTGGGTCCCGGTAGCGGGAGAACAGATACGCAGTATTTT. Translated, it gives CASSLGPGSGRTDTQYF. This sequence joins TRBV5-1 and TRBJ2-3; 9 nucleotides line up with TRBD2. V shed 0 bases, J shed 3 bases, and the junction held 8 bases outside the gene matches. The CDR3 is made up of 17 amino acids. Germline loops: CDR1 SGHRS, CDR2 YFSETQ. The full variable domain, with the rest looked up from reference TRBV5-1 and TRBJ2-3, is KAGVTQTPRYLIKTRGQQVTLSCSPISGHRSVSWYQQTPGQGLQFLFEYFSETQRNKGNFPGRFSGRQFSNSRSEMNVSTLELGDSALYLCASSLGPGSGRTDTQYFGPGTRLTVL.

Only a few counts were recorded for this clone. The CDR3 sequence is CAWISFGRTEAFF. The CDR3 DNA sequence: TGTGCCTGGATTTCTTTTGGGAGGACTGAAGCTTTCTTT. The chain has TRBV30 and TRBJ1-1; unclear D gene. There are 13 residues in the CDR3. Germline loops: CDR1 GTSNPN, CDR2 SVGIG (reference sequence). The germline V and J ends were trimmed by 4 bases and 5 bases, with 14 bases remaining between them.

This chain links TRBV7-8 with TRBJ1-2, with a weak D call TRBD1 (5 bases). Germline lookup yields CDR1 SGHVS and CDR2 FQNEAQ. This CDR3 comprises 14 residues. Trimming cost V 2 bases and J 0 bases, with 7 bases left between them. Here the CDR3 reads CASSLTGANYGYTF. In DNA, the CDR3 is TGTGCCAGCAGCTTAACAGGAGCTAACTATGGCTACACCTTC. Based on the CDR3 plus reference TRBV7-8 and TRBJ1-2, the full variable domain is GAGVSQSPRYKVAKRGQDVALRCDPISGHVSLFWYQQALGQGPEFLTYFQNEAQLDKSGLPSDRFFAERPEGSVSTLKIQRTQQEDSAVYLCASSLTGANYGYTFGSGTRLTVV.

The rearrangement uses TRBV19 and TRBJ2-7; 7 nucleotides match TRBD2. The junction had 7 bases not matched to a gene; V was cut back by 5 bases and J by 3 bases. Germline V gene lookup returns CDR1 LNHDA and CDR2 SQIVND (reference sequence). The CDR3 totals 14 residues. CDR3 nucleotides: TGTGCCAGTAGTCCGGGACTACAGCTCTACGAGCAGTACTTC. Protein: CASSPGLQLYEQYF.

This sequence joins TRBV7-8 and TRBJ2-2, with 7 bases that match TRBD2. This CDR3 has 16 amino acids. Germline CDR1 is SGHVS and CDR2 is FQNEAQ. Trimming at V came to 8 bases and at J to 0 bases, leaving 9 bases not matched to a gene. CDR3 sequence reads: CASFLWGGANTGELFF. CDR3 DNA: TGTGCCAGCTTCCTCTGGGGAGGGGCGAACACCGGGGAGCTGTTTTTT.

The J gene is TRBJ1-1, the V gene TRBV13; D gene unclear. CDR3 length: 17 residues. The V and J ends lost 3 bases and 4 bases respectively, with 21 bases between them. From germline, CDR1 is PRHDT and CDR2 FYEKMQ (reference sequence). CDR3 in amino acids: CASSLAQAGIGGTEAFF. CDR3 coding DNA: TGTGCCAGCAGCTTGGCGCAGGCCGGGATTGGCGGCACTGAAGCTTTCTTT.

This clone has only a few counts. This chain joins TRBV4-1 and TRBJ2-5; D perhaps matches TRBD1 (6 bases). Trimming stripped 3 bases from V and 2 bases from J, with 22 bases between. This CDR3 has 18 residues. CDR1 and CDR2 from the germline V gene are MGHRA and YSYEKL. The CDR3 protein is CASSQSVGGPSSQETQYF. CDR3 nucleotides: TGCGCCAGCAGCCAGTCGGTAGGGGGACCATCCAGTCAAGAGACCCAGTACTTC.

The V gene is TRBV7-2, the J gene TRBJ1-3; D call uncertain. The germline V gene encodes CDR1 SGHTA and CDR2 FQGNSA. Between the trimmed V and J ends, which lost 0 bases and 1 base, there was a span of 10 bases. CDR3 length equals 16 residues. The CDR3 nucleotides read TGTGCCAGCAGCTTAGCAGAAGGGAGTTCTGGAAACACCATATATTTT. This gives the protein CASSLAEGSSGNTIYF.

The rearrangement joins TRBV15 to TRBJ2-5; 9 bases align to TRBD1. In germline, CDR1 is LNHNV, CDR2 YYDKDF (reference sequence). The ends lost 1 base at V and 3 bases at J; junction bases unmatched: 6. The CDR3 contains 16 residues. CDR3 residues: CATSRAQRTGEETQYF. For the CDR3, the DNA is TGTGCCACCAGCAGAGCCCAACGGACAGGGGAAGAGACCCAGTACTTC.